The present entry profiles one T cell receptor beta chain with its context. The germline V gene encodes CDR1 SEHNR and CDR2 FQNEAQ (reference sequence). The CDR3 consists of 14 residues. V was pared by 4 bases and J by 7 bases, with 5 bases of the junction left unmatched. Study processing details: Nucleated cell number was recorded as an estimate derived from reference gene primer amplification. Using immunoSEQ multiplex PCR, the repertoire was profiled, and TCRdb retains in-frame clones only, with some absent. The V and J calls and clone size are taken from that table; D and trimming were inferred from the DNA. The top ten hold 1.5% of the sample, which has 250,000 or so clones, 84% seen once. This entry is derived from a study of blood T cell repertoires in COVID-19. Study-wide background: Acute and convalescent COVID-19 specimens originated in the United States, Italy and Spain. T cells, B-cell-depleted T cells, or PBMCs supplied cDNA or gDNA.

V usage is TRBV7-9 and J usage is TRBJ1-2, with 11 bases aligning to TRBD1. This receptor was taken from a woman between 40 and 55 years old who had recovered from COVID-19. The sequenced material came from peripheral blood. In nucleotides, the CDR3 is TGTGCCAGCAGCTCGGACAGGGGGCTGGGTGGCTACACCTTC. Encoded protein: CASSSDRGLGGYTF.